These T cell receptor beta chains were read from a single sample in a study of cytomegalovirus exposure and HLA in healthy donors. The table came from immunoSEQ multiplex PCR; TCRdb's copy has only in-frame clones and leaves some out. The sample carries about 98,000 clones, roughly nine tenths recorded once. The sample was PBMCs. These receptors were collected from a man aged 18 to 30 in good health and CMV-seropositive. The CDR3 runs from the conserved cysteine through the conserved F or W. The order of the fields is V gene, J gene, D gene, clone size, CDR3 DNA, CDR3 protein. The D gene is left open where the match is weak. Clone size, where shown, is once, few, many, or a class for clones that have expanded.

>TRBV5-1|TRBJ2-5|NA|NA
TGCGCCAGCAGCAGGGACAAAGAGACCCAGTACTTC
CASSRDKETQYF
>TRBV21-1|TRBJ1-1|NA|NA
TGTGCCAGCAGCAAAGATCATAAGGGGGCCGGATTTTTGAACACTGAAGCTTTCTTT
CASSKDHKGAGFLNTEAFF
>TRBV5-1|TRBJ2-7|NA|once
TGCGCCAGCAGCTTGGGCTCCTGGGGGGTATACGAGCAGTACTTC
CASSLGSWGVYEQYF
>TRBV11-3|TRBJ2-7|TRBD2|many
TGTGCCAGCAGCTTAGGGGGGGGAGTAAACTCCCCCTACGAGCAGTACTTC
CASSLGGGVNSPYEQYF
>TRBV25-1|TRBJ1-1|NA|NA
TGTGCCAGCAGTGAATACGCCCGGTCGAACACTGAAGCTTTCTTT
CASSEYARSNTEAFF
>TRBV27|TRBJ2-1|TRBD1|NA
TGTGCCAGCACACTCGGGACAGGGCCTTACAATGAGCAGTTCTTC
CASTLGTGPYNEQFF
>TRBV4-2|TRBJ2-1|NA|NA
TGTGCCAGCAGCCCAGTGGAAGGGGGGGGGAATGAGCAGTTCTTC
CASSPVEGGGNEQFF
>TRBV7-9|TRBJ1-2|NA|NA
TGTGCCAGCAGCTTAGGAGATTTGGGGGCACAATCCCATAACTATGGCTACACCTTC
CASSLGDLGAQSHNYGYTF
>TRBV11-3|TRBJ1-1|NA|NA
TGTGCCAGCAGCTTTGGAGTAGTGGGACAAAGAAACACTGAAGCTTTCTTT
CASSFGVVGQRNTEAFF
>TRBV2|TRBJ1-2|NA|NA
TGTGCCAGCAGTGAGCAGCGGACAGCCTATGGCTACACCTTC
CASSEQRTAYGYTF
>TRBV28|TRBJ2-1|TRBD2|NA
TGTGCCAGCAGAATAAGGACTAGCGGGATTTACAATGAGCAGTTCTTC
CASRIRTSGIYNEQFF
>TRBV5-8|TRBJ1-5|TRBD1|NA
TGTGCCAGCAGCTCTTCCTTGGACAGGACCTATCAGCCCCAGCATTTT
CASSSSLDRTYQPQHF
>TRBV7-8|TRBJ2-7|NA|once
TGTGCCAGCAGCTCGAGGGACATCCGCATTACCTACGAGCAGTACTTC
CASSSRDIRITYEQYF
>TRBV6-5|TRBJ1-6|TRBD1|NA
TGTGCCAGCAGTAACAGGGGGCAAAATAATTCACCCCTCCACTTT
CASSNRGQNNSPLHF
>TRBV5-5|TRBJ2-1|NA|NA
TGTGCCAGCAGCTTGACAAACTCCTACAATGAGCAGTTCTTC
CASSLTNSYNEQFF
>TRBV15|TRBJ2-1|TRBD1|NA
TGTGCCACCAGCGTCCGGGACAGAACCTACAATGAGCAGTTCTTC
CATSVRDRTYNEQFF
>TRBV4-2|TRBJ1-5|NA|NA
TGTGCCAGCAGCCAAGTGCGGGGGCCCGGCAATCAGCCCCAGCATTTT
CASSQVRGPGNQPQHF
>TRBV5-1|TRBJ1-6|TRBD1|NA
TGCGCCAGCAAACCGGGACAGGACAATAATTCACCCCTCCACTTT
CASKPGQDNNSPLHF
>TRBV5-1|TRBJ2-1|TRBD1|NA
TGCGCCAGCAGCCTAGGACAGGGAACAAACAATGAGCAGTTCTTC
CASSLGQGTNNEQFF
>TRBV11-3|TRBJ2-3|NA|NA
TGTGCCAGCAGCTTAGACCCCTACACAGATACGCAGTATTTT
CASSLDPYTDTQYF
>TRBV5-1|TRBJ2-3|TRBD1|NA
TGCGCCAGCAGTCATACAGGGGAAATTAAAGATACGCAGTATTTT
CASSHTGEIKDTQYF
>TRBV4-2|TRBJ2-7|NA|few
TGTGCCAGCAGCCAAGATCGGGGTTCCGCCTACGAGCAGTACTTC
CASSQDRGSAYEQYF
>TRBV4-1|TRBJ2-4|TRBD1|NA
TGCGCCAGCAGCCGAGGACAGGGGGCTGGGGGCATTCAGTACTTC
CASSRGQGAGGIQYF
>TRBV2|TRBJ2-1|TRBD1|NA
TGTGCCAGCAGTGCAAGTCCGGGACAGGGGGACAATGAGCAGTTCTTC
CASSASPGQGDNEQFF
>TRBV5-6|TRBJ2-5|TRBD2|NA
TGTGCCAGCAGCAACCCCGTGGGAGGGCCTCAGACCCAGTACTTC
CASSNPVGGPQTQYF
>TRBV7-2|TRBJ2-2|TRBD2|NA
TGTGCCAGCAGCCGCGGGGGGCGGGGGGCCCATTTGTGGGGGGAGCTGTTTTTT
CASSRGGRGAHLWGELFF
>TRBV6-1|TRBJ1-5|TRBD1|NA
TGTGCCAGCAGTGAAAATCCGGGACAGAGCAATCAGCCCCAGCATTTT
CASSENPGQSNQPQHF
>TRBV27|TRBJ2-7|NA|NA
TGTGCCAGCAGCCATGGACAGTCCTACGAGCAGTACTTC
CASSHGQSYEQYF
>TRBV28|TRBJ1-5|NA|NA
TGTGCCAGCAGTTTATCCGGACAGTATAGCAATCAGCCCCAGCATTTT
CASSLSGQYSNQPQHF
>TRBV14|TRBJ2-3|NA|once
TGTGCCAGCAGCCAGGTTGGGGGCCTAGGGAGAGATACGCAGTATTTT
CASSQVGGLGRDTQYF
>TRBV5-6|TRBJ1-2|NA|NA
TGTGCCAGCAGCGCTGGGACACAAAAATACACCTTC
CASSAGTQKYTF
>TRBV5-4|TRBJ2-2|NA|few
TGTGCCAGCAGCGCCCCCTTAACAGGATCCCAATCGAACACCGGGGAGCTGTTTTTT
CASSAPLTGSQSNTGELFF
>TRBV25-1|TRBJ2-1|TRBD2|NA
TGTGCCAGCAGTGAATTTCCACTAGCGGGCACTCGCAATGAGCAGTTCTTC
CASSEFPLAGTRNEQFF
>TRBV14|TRBJ1-2|NA|NA
TGTGCCAGCAGTCGACAGGAAGGATTCTATGGCTACACCTTC
CASSRQEGFYGYTF
>TRBV5-1|TRBJ2-3|NA|NA
TGCGCCAGCAGCCAACAGAACACAGATACGCAGTATTTT
CASSQQNTDTQYF
>TRBV7-2|TRBJ2-4|TRBD1|NA
TGTGCCAGCAGCTTAAGACAGGGGAACATTCAGTACTTC
CASSLRQGNIQYF
>TRBV4-1|TRBJ2-7|NA|NA
TGCGCCAGCAGCCAGGGACTTCAACAAGCCTACGAGCAGTACTTC
CASSQGLQQAYEQYF
>TRBV7-2|TRBJ2-7|NA|NA
TGTGCCAGCAGCCCAGGCCCGCGCGAGCAGTACTTC
CASSPGPREQYF
>TRBV6-1|TRBJ2-7|NA|once
TGTGCCAGCAGTGACCCAGGGCTCACCTACGAGCAGTACTTC
CASSDPGLTYEQYF
>TRBV7-5|TRBJ1-4|NA|NA
TGTGTCAGCGGACAGGGGAAATGGGAAAAACTGTTTTTT
CVSGQGKWEKLFF
>TRBV19|TRBJ1-2|TRBD1|NA
TGTGCCAGTAGTATCGGACAGGGGGCGTGGGGCTACACCTTC
CASSIGQGAWGYTF
>TRBV10-1|TRBJ2-7|NA|NA
TGCGCCAGCAGCTCGCAGGGTGCCGAGCAGTACTTC
CASSSQGAEQYF
>TRBV2|TRBJ2-4|NA|few
TGTGCCAGCAGTGATCCTGGACATAAGACGCGCATTCAGTACTTC
CASSDPGHKTRIQYF